This TCR beta chain was obtained from a study of blood T cell repertoires in COVID-19. Sequencing used immunoSEQ multiplex PCR; TCRdb keeps in-frame clones, though not all of them. The sample holds approximately 390,000 clones, 90% seen once. V lost 4 bases to trimming and J lost 3 bases; unmatched junction nucleotides: 14. CDR1 is SGHKS, CDR2 YYEKEE, per germline (reference sequence). The CDR3 has 18 amino acids. Sequenced material: peripheral blood. This clonotype originated in a man in his late teens or twenties with active or convalescent COVID-19. The chain is built from TRBV5-5 and TRBJ1-1; 11 bases fit TRBD1. CDR3 sequence reads: CASSRHGTGGLSDTEAFF. CDR3 nucleotides: TGTGCCAGCAGCCGCCACGGGACAGGGGGACTTTCAGACACTGAAGCTTTCTTT.